One and the same sample provided the 20 T cell receptor beta chains below, sequenced in a study of T cell responses to AZD1222 COVID-19 vaccine. Sequenced by immunoSEQ multiplex PCR; TCRdb stores in-frame clones only, minus some. The sample consists of about 160,000 clones, 80% to 95% of them appearing once. This sample comprised peripheral blood, obtained 28 days after the second AZD1222 dose. Receptor source: an adult who received the AZD1222 COVID-19 vaccine.

The chain is built from TRBV6-5 and TRBJ1-4; D may be TRBD1 (5 bases). Germline V gene sequence: CDR1 MNHEY, CDR2 SVGAGI. Between the trimmed V and J ends, which lost 7 bases and 8 bases, there was a span of 17 bases. CDR3 size: 14 residues. The CDR3 nucleotides read TGTGCCAGCACCAACGGGGCCGGGGAGGAAAAACTGTTTTTT. Translation gives CASTNGAGEEKLFF.

V gene TRBV28 combines with J gene TRBJ1-2; perhaps TRBD1 as D (6 bases). V was trimmed by 7 bases and J by 0 bases, leaving 18 bases between them. The V gene's germline CDR1 is MDHEN and CDR2 SYDVKM. The CDR3 has 16 amino acids. CDR3 nucleotide sequence: TGTGCCAGCACCTCGACAGGTTCGACTACTAACTATGGCTACACCTTC. This codes for CASTSTGSTTNYGYTF.

V usage is TRBV10-2 and J usage is TRBJ1-5; no definite D call. The CDR3 sequence is 14 residues long. CDR1 is WSHSY and CDR2 is SAAADI in the germline V gene. Trimming shortened V by 2 bases and J by 4 bases, and 9 bases separated the two germline ends. The CDR3 DNA reads as TGCGCCAGCAGTGAGGTTCGGAGTAATCAGCCCCAGCATTTT. Amino acids: CASSEVRSNQPQHF.

V and J are TRBV19 and TRBJ1-1; TRBD1 is a possible D gene (5 bases). This CDR3 comprises 12 residues. V shed 8 bases and J shed 1 base, with 8 bases lying between them. The germline gives CDR1 LNHDA, CDR2 SQIVND (reference sequence). CDR3 DNA: TGTGCCAGTTTGGACAAGAACACTGAAGCTTTCTTT. The encoded protein is CASLDKNTEAFF.

V usage is TRBV18 and J usage is TRBJ2-1, with 7 bases fitting TRBD2. The CDR3 consists of 17 residues. V lost 1 base to trimming and J lost 6 bases; unmatched junction nucleotides: 12. Germline V lookup: CDR1 KGHSH, CDR2 LQKENI. The CDR3 sequence: CASSPRLGGSSGNEQFF. As DNA, the CDR3 is TGTGCCAGCTCACCACGGTTGGGCGGGAGCTCTGGCAATGAGCAGTTCTTC.

The chain combines TRBV15 with TRBJ2-1; no definite D call. Per the germline V gene, CDR1 is LNHNV and CDR2 is YYDKDF (reference sequence). The V end lost 1 base, the J end lost 7 bases, and 20 bases lay between the germline ends. CDR3 length: 17 residues. CDR3 in amino acids: CATSRGLLELPGNEQFF. DNA of the CDR3: TGTGCCACCAGCAGAGGCCTCCTAGAACTCCCCGGGAATGAGCAGTTCTTC. The full variable domain, completed using reference TRBV15 and TRBJ2-1, is DAMVIQNPRYQVTQFGKPVTLSCSQTLNHNVMYWYQQKSSQAPKLLFHYYDKDFNNEADTPDNFQSRRPNTSFCFLDIRSPGLGDTAMYLCATSRGLLELPGNEQFFGPGTRLTVL.

The table lists this clone with a few counts. The chain carries TRBV6-5 and TRBJ2-5; possibly TRBD2 for D (5 bases). The CDR3 runs 13 residues. CDR1 is MNHEY, CDR2 SVGAGI, per germline. The V end lost 4 bases, the J end lost 3 bases, and 9 bases lay between the germline ends. CDR3 bases: TGTGCCAGCAGTTCGGACTTTAAAGAGACCCAGTACTTC. Its translation: CASSSDFKETQYF.

The gene calls are TRBV5-1 and TRBJ2-7; TRBD2 agrees at 8 bases. Germline V gene lookup returns CDR1 SGHRS and CDR2 YFSETQ. The CDR3 length is 14 residues. After removal of 5 bases from V and 4 bases from J, the junction contained 8 bases not matched to a gene. The CDR3 DNA reads TGCGCCAGCAGACTTCAGCGGGAGAGTTACGAGCAGTACTTC. It codes for CASRLQRESYEQYF.

The rearrangement uses TRBV15 and TRBJ1-1; TRBD1 might be the D (6 bases). The germline V gene encodes CDR1 LNHNV and CDR2 YYDKDF (reference sequence). Deletions cut 3 bases from V and 6 bases from J, with 11 bases between. The CDR3 has 13 residues. The CDR3, as DNA: TGTGCCACCAGCAGGGGGGGGCATCCTGAAGCTTTCTTT. As protein: CATSRGGHPEAFF.

The gene calls are TRBV10-3 and TRBJ1-1; the D is unclear. Trimming removed 5 bases from V and 1 base from J, with 8 bases in between. CDR3 length equals 13 residues. From germline, CDR1 is ENHRY and CDR2 SYGVKD. This CDR3 is CAISTDTNTEAFF. CDR3 in DNA: TGTGCCATCAGTACGGATACGAACACTGAAGCTTTCTTT.

The rearrangement links TRBV11-3 to TRBJ1-1; D perhaps matches TRBD1 (5 bases). The CDR3 runs 13 residues. Germline V gene sequence: CDR1 SGHNT, CDR2 YENEEA. Trimming took off 5 bases at V and 2 bases at J, with 9 bases between the two ends. The CDR3 protein is CASSTGTNTEAFF. The CDR3 DNA reads TGTGCCAGCAGCACCGGGACCAACACTGAAGCTTTCTTT.

The rearrangement links TRBV7-9 to TRBJ2-1, with TRBD2 matching over 14 bases. This CDR3 contains 12 residues. Losses at the gene ends were 4 bases for V and 15 bases for J; bases not matched to a gene: 2. The germline CDR1 and CDR2 sequences are SEHNR and FQNEAQ (reference sequence). In nucleotides, the CDR3 is TGTGCCAGCAGCTGGACTAGCGGGAGGATGTTCTTC. It specifies CASSWTSGRMFF.

This chain links TRBV12-3 or TRBV12-4 with TRBJ1-5; TRBD1 matches 8 bases. Unmatched junction bases numbered 6, after V lost 7 bases and J lost 7 bases. The CDR3 is 13 amino acids. CDR3 DNA sequence: TGTGCCAGCACCCAGGGGGCTCTCCAGCCCCAGCATTTT. Translation gives CASTQGALQPQHF.

The chain's CDR3 is CASRLAGTSGNTGELFF. The CDR3 region has the DNA TGTGCAAGTCGCTTAGCAGGGACTAGCGGGAACACCGGGGAGCTGTTTTTT. V and J are TRBV12-2 and TRBJ2-2; the table's D call of TRBD2 was not tested on the DNA. TRBV12-2 is an annotated pseudogene. This CDR3 has 17 residues.

This chain uses TRBV10-3 with TRBJ2-1; 10 positions agree with TRBD1. With V trimmed by 3 bases and J by 7 bases, 9 bases remained unmatched. Germline V gene sequence: CDR1 ENHRY, CDR2 SYGVKD. The length of the CDR3 is 16 residues. CDR3 DNA: TGTGCCATCAGTGAAAACGCGGGACAGGGGTTGAATGAGCAGTTCTTC. Translation: CAISENAGQGLNEQFF.

The V and J genes are TRBV6-5 and TRBJ1-2, with a weak D call TRBD1 (6 bases). Germline V gene data show CDR1 as MNHEY and CDR2 as SVGAGI. V was clipped by 8 bases and J by 4 bases, with 14 bases between them. The length of the CDR3 is 13 residues. The chain's CDR3 is CASQGLYIYGYTF. The DNA for the CDR3 is TGTGCCAGCCAGGGGCTCTATATCTATGGCTACACCTTC.

This chain links TRBV7-6 with TRBJ2-1; tentative D call: TRBD2 (5 bases). Trimming stripped 4 bases from V and 12 bases from J, with 16 bases between. The CDR3 runs to 13 residues. Germline lookup yields CDR1 SGHVS and CDR2 FNYEAQ. The CDR3 loop is CASSSIVVRGQFF. CDR3 coding DNA: TGTGCCAGCAGCTCAATAGTCGTTCGGGGGCAGTTCTTC.

This clone was seen a handful of times. Within the sample, other DNA sequences also encode this same CDR3. This chain joins TRBV24-1 and TRBJ2-5, with 8 bases fitting TRBD1. The CDR3 is made up of 13 amino acids. Per germline, CDR1 KGHDR and CDR2 SFDVKD. J gave up 5 bases and V 2 bases, and 0 bases lay outside the gene matches. The CDR3 DNA reads as TGTGCCACCAGTGATTGGACAGGGGAGACCCAGTACTTC. As protein: CATSDWTGETQYF.

The chain combines TRBV30 with TRBJ1-5; D perhaps matches TRBD1 (6 bases). In germline, CDR1 is GTSNPN, CDR2 SVGIG (reference sequence). The length of the CDR3 is 18 residues. Trimming took off 0 bases at V and 0 bases at J, with 18 bases between the two ends. The CDR3 here is CAWSVQGISTYSNQPQHF. Written as DNA, the CDR3 is TGTGCCTGGAGTGTACAGGGAATATCAACTTATAGCAATCAGCCCCAGCATTTT. The variable domain in full, completed from reference TRBV30 and TRBJ1-5, reads SQTIHQWPATLVQPVGSPLSLECTVEGTSNPNLYWYRQAAGRGLQLLFYSVGIGQISSEVPQNLSASRPQDRQFILSSKKLLLSDSGFYLCAWSVQGISTYSNQPQHFGDGTRLSIL.

This clone came up once. This rearrangement joins TRBV2 to TRBJ1-6; a possible D gene is TRBD1 (5 bases). Germline V gives CDR1 SNHLY, CDR2 FYNNEI. This CDR3 comprises 14 residues. Between the trimmed V and J ends, which lost 8 bases and 5 bases, there was a span of 13 bases. The CDR3 nucleotides are TGTGCCAGCCGGTCGGGGGGGGATAATTCACCCCTCCACTTT. It specifies CASRSGGDNSPLHF. The full variable domain, completed using reference TRBV2 and TRBJ1-6, is EPEVTQTPSHQVTQMGQEVILRCVPISNHLYFYWYRQILGQKVEFLVSFYNNEISEKSEIFDDQFSVERPDGSNFTLKIRSTKLEDSAMYFCASRSGGDNSPLHFGNGTRLTVT.